This T cell receptor (beta chain) comes out of a study of long-term antiretroviral therapy in people with HIV. Version v3.0 of the immunoSEQ assay ran at survey level. The method was immunoSEQ multiplex PCR; TCRdb's version includes in-frame clones alone and lacks a portion of them. The sample lists over 25,000 clones, 80% to 85% occurring once. The CDR3 extends over 15 amino acids. The germline gives CDR1 MNHNY, CDR2 SVGAGI (reference sequence). J lost 9 bases, V lost 6 bases, and 14 bases had no gene match. Concerning this clone itself: The antigen remains undetermined.

General study findings and limits: ART adherence, viral resistance and therapy changes went undocumented.

The J gene is TRBJ1-5, the V gene TRBV6-6; 7 positions match TRBD1. This sequence originates from a man younger than 35 with HIV. The sample consisted of unsorted PBMCs, taken 0.8 years before starting antiretroviral therapy. CDR3 coding DNA: TGTGCCAGCAGCCCGGGACAGCCGCCGACGTTGCCCCAGCATTTT. This encodes CASSPGQPPTLPQHF.